One sample yielded the 18 T cell receptor beta chains listed below, sequenced in a study of technical replicates of blood from several donors. The repertoire was sequenced with immunoSEQ multiplex PCR; TCRdb's copy has only in-frame clones and lacks some. This sample has about 100,000 clones, with approximately 95% found just once. Sequenced input: T cells isolated from PBMCs. These receptors came from a human donor in good health.

This chain uses TRBV19 with TRBJ2-5; 7 bases line up with TRBD1. This CDR3 contains 14 residues. CDR1 and CDR2 from the germline V gene are LNHDA and SQIVND (reference sequence). J lost 5 bases, V lost 5 bases, and 8 bases had no gene match. The CDR3 DNA is TGTGCCAGTAGTGCCCAGACAGGGACGGAGACCCAGTACTTC. It translates to CASSAQTGTETQYF.

This sequence joins TRBV28 and TRBJ1-5; D is unresolved. The CDR3 is 15 amino acids. V gave up 6 bases and J gave up 1 base, with 13 bases separating them. CDR1 is MDHEN, CDR2 SYDVKM, per germline. CDR3 sequence: CASSPTGASNQPQHF. The CDR3 bases are TGTGCCAGCAGCCCTACTGGAGCAAGCAATCAGCCCCAGCATTTT.

In its sample, this clone was seen once. The chain joins TRBV6-1 to TRBJ2-2; the match to TRBD2 covers 8 bases. V gave up 0 bases and J gave up 8 bases; unmatched junction bases: 11. The CDR3 extends over 17 amino acids. Germline CDR1 is MNHNS and CDR2 is SASEGT. CDR3 nucleotides: TGTGCCAGCAGTGAAGCCCCAGCGGGAGTCCTGACAGGGGAGCTGTTTTTT. It specifies CASSEAPAGVLTGELFF.

This sequence joins TRBV6-5 and TRBJ1-5; possibly TRBD1 for D (5 bases). This CDR3 is built from 15 residues. Trimming took 3 bases from V and 2 from J, leaving 11 bases between them. Germline loops: CDR1 MNHEY, CDR2 SVGAGI. The CDR3 sequence is CASSYAGGGNQPQHF. The CDR3 coding sequence is TGTGCCAGCAGTTATGCGGGGGGTGGCAATCAGCCCCAGCATTTT.

The chain combines TRBV28 with TRBJ2-7; D not resolved. The germline V and J ends were trimmed by 4 bases and 2 bases, with 21 bases remaining between them. Germline V gene lookup returns CDR1 MDHEN and CDR2 SYDVKM. The CDR3 consists of 17 residues. Here the CDR3 reads CASSSLQTPSFPYEQYF. The CDR3 DNA reads as TGTGCCAGCAGTTCTCTCCAGACACCTTCTTTTCCCTACGAGCAGTACTTC.

The chain recombines TRBV5-1 with TRBJ1-2, with 10 bases lining up with TRBD1. The germline CDR1 and CDR2 sequences are SGHRS and YFSETQ. This CDR3 contains 14 residues. Trimming cost V 4 bases and J 6 bases; bases outside gene matches: 6. DNA of the CDR3: TGCGCCAGCAGCCTCAGGGGGACAGGGGATGGCTACACCTTC. Residues: CASSLRGTGDGYTF.

V and J are TRBV10-3 and TRBJ2-7, with TRBD1 matching 7 bases. V dropped 4 bases and J dropped 3; count of bases not matched to a gene: 6. Germline loops: CDR1 ENHRY, CDR2 SYGVKD. The length of the CDR3 is 14 residues. The CDR3 DNA reads as TGTGCCATCAGTGGGCCTAGACAGGGCTACGAGCAGTACTTC. It encodes CAISGPRQGYEQYF.

This chain connects TRBV30 to TRBJ1-1, with a possible D match to TRBD1 (6 bases). CDR1 is GTSNPN, CDR2 SVGIG, per germline (reference sequence). Trimming shortened V by 2 bases and J by 3 bases, and 10 bases separated the two germline ends. CDR3 length: 13 residues. The CDR3 DNA reads as TGTGCCTGGAGTTTAGGACAGTACACTGAAGCTTTCTTT. Residues: CAWSLGQYTEAFF. The variable domain in full, with the rest retrieved from reference TRBV30 and TRBJ1-1, is SQTIHQWPATLVQPVGSPLSLECTVEGTSNPNLYWYRQAAGRGLQLLFYSVGIGQISSEVPQNLSASRPQDRQFILSSKKLLLSDSGFYLCAWSLGQYTEAFFGQGTRLTVV.

The chain uses TRBV29-1 and TRBJ1-2; D is ambiguous. Germline CDR1 SQVTM, CDR2 ANQGSEA. V lost 4 bases and J 7 bases, leaving 10 bases between the germline ends. This CDR3 is 11 amino acids long. CDR3 sequence reads: CSVGGSGGYTF. The CDR3 coding sequence is TGCAGCGTTGGAGGGTCTGGTGGCTACACCTTC.

Comments on this clone: At one of its ends the junction is not consistent with the germline gene, which may arise from a read error. The rearrangement links TRBV6-6 to TRBJ2-7; D call uncertain. The CDR3 loop spans 11 amino acids. Germline V gene sequence: CDR1 MNHNY, CDR2 SVGAGI (reference sequence). DNA of the CDR3: TGTGCCAGCAGTTACCCCCCGGGTGTCCACTTC. It translates to CASSYPPGVHF.

V and J are TRBV6-5 and TRBJ1-1; D unclear. The V end lost 7 bases, the J end lost 11 bases, and 14 bases lay between the germline ends. The CDR3 contains 11 residues. Germline lookup yields CDR1 MNHEY and CDR2 SVGAGI. The DNA of the CDR3 is TGTGCCAGCACTGACGGGGAACGGGCTTTCTTT. Translating gives CASTDGERAFF.

The table lists this clone with a few counts. The chain uses TRBV18 and TRBJ2-7, with D perhaps matching TRBD1 (6 bases). Germline values: CDR1 KGHSH, CDR2 LQKENI. The CDR3 extends over 15 amino acids. V was pared by 3 bases and J by 3 bases, with 15 bases between. The DNA of the CDR3 is TGTGCCAGCTCACCCAGGGGCAGGGCAGTCTACGAGCAGTACTTC. It specifies CASSPRGRAVYEQYF.

The rearrangement links TRBV4-2 to TRBJ2-3; 11 bases line up with TRBD2. V lost 3 bases to trimming and J lost 5 bases; unmatched junction nucleotides: 7. The CDR3 is made up of 16 amino acids. Germline lookup yields CDR1 LGHNA and CDR2 YNFKEQ. The CDR3 region has the DNA TGTGCCAGCAGCCAGACTAGCGGGATGTATATAGATACGCAGTATTTT. Protein product: CASSQTSGMYIDTQYF.

This chain uses TRBV7-2 with TRBJ2-5; TRBD2 agrees at 12 bases. Unmatched junction bases numbered 8, after V lost 4 bases and J lost 5 bases. The CDR3 loop spans 16 amino acids. Germline CDR1 is SGHTA and CDR2 is FQGNSA. CDR3 nucleotides: TGTGCCAGCAGCTGGTCTAGGACTAGCGGGGTTGAGACCCAGTACTTC. Encoded protein: CASSWSRTSGVETQYF.

The chain uses TRBV9 and TRBJ2-7; the match to TRBD1 covers 9 bases. V shed 0 bases, J shed 3 bases, and the junction held 1 base outside the gene matches. The germline gives CDR1 SGDLS, CDR2 YYNGEE. The CDR3 is 14 amino acids. CDR3 bases: TGTGCCAGCAGCGTAGGGGGACAGGGCTACGAGCAGTACTTC. Translating gives CASSVGGQGYEQYF.

The V and J genes are TRBV7-3 and TRBJ1-2, with no clear D. V shed 2 bases and J shed 8 bases, with 6 bases lying between them. The CDR3 runs 11 residues. Germline values: CDR1 SGHTA, CDR2 FQGTGA. The CDR3 protein is CASSLGKGYTF. Written as DNA, the CDR3 is TGTGCCAGCAGCTTAGGCAAAGGCTACACCTTC.

The V and J genes are TRBV27 and TRBJ2-7; tentatively, D is TRBD1 (6 bases). The V gene's germline CDR1 is MNHEY and CDR2 SMNVEV (reference sequence). The CDR3 totals 13 residues. Trimming left V 8 bases short and J 2 bases short, with 13 bases between. CDR3 sequence: CASSQGSPYEQYF. As DNA, the CDR3 is TGTGCCAGCTCGCAGGGGTCCCCCTACGAGCAGTACTTC.

This clone is a singleton in its sample. The chain combines TRBV19 with TRBJ2-7; 11 bases agree with TRBD2. This CDR3 is built from 16 residues. Germline V gene lookup returns CDR1 LNHDA and CDR2 SQIVND (reference sequence). V gave up 5 bases and J gave up 5 bases; unmatched junction bases: 11. The CDR3 nucleotides are TGTGCCAGTAGTTCCCAGACTAGCGGGGTTCGTGACGAGCAGTACTTC. Protein product: CASSSQTSGVRDEQYF.